The 24 T cell receptor beta chains in this list originate from one sample, sequenced in a study of blood T cell repertoires in COVID-19. Profiled with immunoSEQ multiplex PCR; TCRdb holds only in-frame clones, not every one. The sample carries 50,000 to 60,000 clones, roughly 85% recorded once. Sequenced sample: peripheral blood. The receptors derive from a human donor in a cohort sampled during active COVID-19.

The V gene is TRBV6-5, the J gene TRBJ2-1; TRBD2 might be the D (7 bases). CDR1 and CDR2 from the germline V gene are MNHEY and SVGAGI. The CDR3 runs to 14 residues. Trimming took off 7 bases at V and 12 bases at J, with 22 bases between the two ends. The CDR3: CASNPSRGAEWQFF. For the CDR3, the DNA is TGTGCCAGCAACCCCTCTCGGGGGGCGGAGTGGCAGTTCTTC.

This clone has only one observation. The chain is built from TRBV9 and TRBJ2-7, with D uncertain. V lost 4 bases and J lost 2, with 19 bases in between. The CDR3 sequence is 16 residues long. Per the germline V gene, CDR1 is SGDLS and CDR2 is YYNGEE. CDR3 region: CASSPRLSSDPYEQYF. The CDR3, as DNA: TGTGCCAGCAGCCCCCGTCTGAGCTCCGATCCCTACGAGCAGTACTTC. Looking up the rest from reference TRBV9 and TRBJ2-7 gives the full variable domain: DSGVTQTPKHLITATGQRVTLRCSPRSGDLSVYWYQQSLDQGLQFLIQYYNGEERAKGNILERFSAQQFPDLHSELNLSSLELGDSALYFCASSPRLSSDPYEQYFGPGTRLTVT.

The chain combines TRBV11-2 with TRBJ2-1; 10 bases match TRBD2. The CDR3 sequence is 15 residues long. V was pared by 5 bases and J by 6 bases, with 7 bases of the junction left unmatched. Germline CDR1 SGHAT, CDR2 FQNNGV. The CDR3 DNA reads as TGTGCCAGCAGCCTCAGACTAGCGGGTAGCAATGAGCAGTTCTTC. Translated: CASSLRLAGSNEQFF.

The rearrangement joins TRBV7-2 to TRBJ2-3; TRBD1 matches at 7 bases. Germline assignment: CDR1 SGHTA and CDR2 FQGNSA. The CDR3 is 14 residues long. With V trimmed by 5 bases and J by 2 bases, 4 bases remained unmatched. The CDR3 DNA is TGTGCCAGCAGCAAGGGACAGATCACAGATACGCAGTATTTT. Translation: CASSKGQITDTQYF.

This chain joins TRBV4-1 and TRBJ2-3; a possible D gene is TRBD2 (5 bases). The CDR3 sequence is 15 residues long. The germline V gene has CDR1 MGHRA and CDR2 YSYEKL. Trimming removed 1 base from V and 4 bases from J, with 12 bases in between. The CDR3 DNA sequence: TGCGCCAGCAGCCAAGTAGGGCTAGCCTCAGATACGCAGTATTTT. Its translation: CASSQVGLASDTQYF.

This clone was observed a handful of times. J is TRBJ2-3 and V is TRBV18, with D tentatively TRBD2 (5 bases). The CDR3 totals 16 residues. Trimming stripped 3 bases from V and 0 bases from J, with 13 bases between. CDR1 KGHSH and CDR2 LQKENI come from the germline V gene. CDR3 amino acids: CASSPRADPSTDTQYF. The CDR3 nucleotides are TGTGCCAGCTCACCGCGGGCAGATCCTAGCACAGATACGCAGTATTTT. The variable domain in full, with the rest retrieved from reference TRBV18 and TRBJ2-3, is NAGVMQNPRHLVRRRGQEARLRCSPMKGHSHVYWYRQLPEEGLKFMVYLQKENIIDESGMPKERFSAEFPKEGPSILRIQQVVRGDSAAYFCASSPRADPSTDTQYFGPGTRLTVL.

The chain couples TRBV5-4 to TRBJ2-2; TRBD2 is a possible D gene (5 bases). CDR3 size: 16 residues. Trimming pared 0 bases from V and 6 bases from J, leaving 15 bases between. CDR1 is SGHNT and CDR2 is YYREEE in the germline V gene (reference sequence). The CDR3 DNA reads TGTGCCAGCAGCTTGGGGCAATCTGTCGGGGCCGGGGAGCTGTTTTTT. It codes for CASSLGQSVGAGELFF. The full variable domain, completed using reference TRBV5-4 and TRBJ2-2, is ETGVTQSPTHLIKTRGQQVTLRCSSQSGHNTVSWYQQALGQGPQFIFQYYREEENGRGNFPPRFSGLQFPNYSSELNVNALELDDSALYLCASSLGQSVGAGELFFGEGSRLTVL.

The V call is TRBV5-4, the J call TRBJ2-7, with 9 bases matching TRBD2. Germline assignment: CDR1 SGHNT and CDR2 YYREEE (reference sequence). V lost 4 bases and J lost 2; bases outside the gene matches: 7. CDR3 length: 15 amino acids. The CDR3 loop is CASSPGGGRAYEQYF. For the CDR3, the DNA is TGTGCCAGCAGCCCCGGGGGCGGGAGGGCCTACGAGCAGTACTTC. The full variable domain, with the rest looked up from reference TRBV5-4 and TRBJ2-7, is ETGVTQSPTHLIKTRGQQVTLRCSSQSGHNTVSWYQQALGQGPQFIFQYYREEENGRGNFPPRFSGLQFPNYSSELNVNALELDDSALYLCASSPGGGRAYEQYFGPGTRLTVT.

There are a few counts of this clone. The rearrangement joins TRBV11-3 to TRBJ2-5, with TRBD2 matching over 9 bases. The CDR3 spans 15 residues. The V gene's germline CDR1 is SGHNT and CDR2 YENEEA. The trim removed 8 bases at V and 3 bases at J, leaving 10 bases unmatched. The CDR3 protein is CASSAGGTGEETQYF. The DNA for the CDR3 is TGTGCCAGCTCGGCGGGAGGGACGGGGGAAGAGACCCAGTACTTC.

The genes are TRBV5-1 and TRBJ2-2; 7 bases fit TRBD2. This CDR3 region has 15 residues. The J segment lost 2 bases and the V segment lost 1 base, leaving 2 bases of the junction unmatched. Germline loops: CDR1 SGHRS, CDR2 YFSETQ. DNA of the CDR3: TGCGCCAGCAGCTTGTCGGGAGGAAACACCGGGGAGCTGTTTTTT. Translating it yields CASSLSGGNTGELFF.

V usage is TRBV7-2 and J usage is TRBJ1-2; TRBD1 aligns across 7 bases. The CDR3 spans 16 residues. J was trimmed by 3 bases and V by 1 base; bases with no gene match: 8. Looked up from germline, CDR1 is SGHTA and CDR2 is FQGNSA. The CDR3 here is CASSLGGQPRHYGYTF. CDR3 sequence (DNA): TGTGCCAGCAGCTTAGGGGGACAGCCCAGACACTATGGCTACACCTTC. The entire variable domain, with the rest obtained from reference TRBV7-2 and TRBJ1-2, is as follows: GAGVSQSPSNKVTEKGKDVELRCDPISGHTALYWYRQSLGQGLEFLIYFQGNSAPDKSGLPSDRFSAERTGGSVSTLTIQRTQQEDSAVYLCASSLGGQPRHYGYTFGSGTRLTVV.

CDR3 DNA: TGTGCCAGCAGTTACCCCCCCCGGGAGGCCGCCGGGGAGCTGTTTTTT. This translates into CASSYPPREAAGELFF. V usage is TRBV6-2 or TRBV6-3 and J usage is TRBJ2-2; 7 bases are a match to TRBD2. This CDR3 has 16 residues. The V gene end was trimmed by 2 bases and the J gene end by 6 bases; junction bases not matched to a gene: 9. Germline V gene sequence: CDR1 MNHEY, CDR2 SVGEGT.

The J gene is TRBJ2-5, the V gene TRBV5-1; 8 bases are shared with TRBD1. Germline values: CDR1 SGHRS, CDR2 YFSETQ. The trim removed 4 bases at V and 1 base at J, leaving 3 bases unmatched. This CDR3 region has 14 residues. CDR3 nucleotide sequence: TGCGCCAGCAGCGCCGGGACAGGCCAAGAGACCCAGTACTTC. Translation gives CASSAGTGQETQYF. The full variable domain, completed using reference TRBV5-1 and TRBJ2-5, is KAGVTQTPRYLIKTRGQQVTLSCSPISGHRSVSWYQQTPGQGLQFLFEYFSETQRNKGNFPGRFSGRQFSNSRSEMNVSTLELGDSALYLCASSAGTGQETQYFGPGTRLLVL.

The V gene is TRBV30, the J gene TRBJ2-7; D is ambiguous. CDR3 length: 12 amino acids. CDR1 and CDR2 (germline): GTSNPN, SVGIG (reference sequence). Trimming took off 0 bases at V and 6 bases at J, with 9 bases between the two ends. CDR3 DNA: TGTGCCTGGAGTGTCTCCAGCGCCGAGCAGTACTTC. It yields the protein CAWSVSSAEQYF. Together with reference TRBV30 and TRBJ2-7, the CDR3 gives the full variable domain: SQTIHQWPATLVQPVGSPLSLECTVEGTSNPNLYWYRQAAGRGLQLLFYSVGIGQISSEVPQNLSASRPQDRQFILSSKKLLLSDSGFYLCAWSVSSAEQYFGPGTRLTVT.

The CDR3 DNA reads as TGTGCCAGCAGCGCCGACAGCGGCAATCAGCCCCAGCATTTT. Translating gives CASSADSGNQPQHF. The chain employs TRBV7-9 and TRBJ1-5, with D possibly TRBD1 on 5 matching bases. Per germline, CDR1 SEHNR and CDR2 FQNEAQ (reference sequence). There are 14 residues in the CDR3. The V end was cut by 5 bases, the J end by 2 bases, with 10 bases between.

The rearrangement links TRBV5-4 to TRBJ2-5; 8 bases map to TRBD2. CDR3 length: 15 residues. V trimming: 4 bases; J trimming: 3 bases; junction bases outside the gene matches: 8. Per germline, CDR1 SGHNT and CDR2 YYREEE (reference sequence). The CDR3 is CASSPGGREEETQYF. The CDR3 bases are TGTGCCAGCAGCCCTGGGGGGCGGGAGGAAGAGACCCAGTACTTC.

The chain joins TRBV11-2 to TRBJ2-1, with 15 positions matching TRBD2. The CDR3 is 19 residues long. Per the germline V gene, CDR1 is SGHAT and CDR2 is FQNNGV. The V gene end was trimmed by 5 bases and the J gene end by 10 bases; junction bases not matched to a gene: 18. The CDR3 region is CASSRKGDSWTSGRDEQFF. The CDR3, as DNA: TGTGCCAGCAGCCGTAAGGGGGACAGTTGGACTAGCGGGAGGGACGAGCAGTTCTTC.

This clone appeared a single time. The chain uses TRBV5-1 and TRBJ2-1, with 8 nucleotides matching TRBD2. CDR1 is SGHRS, CDR2 YFSETQ, per germline. V was pared by 0 bases and J by 12 bases, with 11 bases of the junction left unmatched. This CDR3 region has 15 residues. The DNA of the CDR3 is TGCGCCAGCAGCTTGGAGGTGCGGGAGGCCACTCGGCAGTTCTTC. This codes for CASSLEVREATRQFF.

The V call is TRBV27, the J call TRBJ2-3; 7 bases line up with TRBD2. This CDR3 is 15 amino acids long. After removal of 4 bases from V and 9 bases from J, the junction contained 13 bases not matched to a gene. Germline V CDR1 and CDR2: MNHEY, SMNVEV (reference sequence). CDR3 residues: CASSWEGRGRQTQYF. CDR3 in DNA: TGTGCCAGCAGTTGGGAGGGCAGAGGGAGGCAAACGCAGTATTTT.

This clone was counted only a few times. J is TRBJ2-7 and V is TRBV7-9; the D is unclear. Trimming stripped 2 bases from V and 6 bases from J, with 11 bases between. The germline V gene encodes CDR1 SEHNR and CDR2 FQNEAQ (reference sequence). The CDR3 extends over 13 amino acids. The CDR3 region has the DNA TGTGCCAGCAGCTTACAAGCCGCCGGCGAGCAGTACTTC. Protein sequence: CASSLQAAGEQYF.

The chain combines TRBV7-2 with TRBJ2-1; D not resolved. The germline CDR1 and CDR2 sequences are SGHTA and FQGNSA. This CDR3 has 14 amino acids. The ends were cut back, 4 bases at V and 1 base at J, with 8 bases in the middle. This CDR3 is CASSSYGSYNEQFF. Here the CDR3 DNA reads TGTGCCAGCAGCTCGTACGGTTCCTACAATGAGCAGTTCTTC.

The V gene is TRBV7-6, the J gene TRBJ2-7; the D is unclear. Germline CDR1 reads SGHVS; CDR2 reads FNYEAQ. V dropped 4 bases and J dropped 6 bases, with 7 bases sitting between them. The CDR3 runs 11 residues. The CDR3 sequence is CASSSVAEQYF. CDR3 nucleotides: TGTGCCAGCAGCTCAGTAGCCGAGCAGTACTTC.

The chain uses TRBV28 and TRBJ2-1; D is undetermined. Germline lookup yields CDR1 MDHEN and CDR2 SYDVKM. Trimming stripped 8 bases from V and 7 bases from J, with 18 bases between. The CDR3 contains 14 residues. The CDR3 spells CASETDFPQNEQFF. The CDR3 DNA sequence: TGTGCCAGCGAGACTGACTTCCCCCAGAATGAGCAGTTCTTC.

The rearrangement uses TRBV5-6 and TRBJ2-5; TRBD2 matches 8 bases. The J segment lost 1 base and the V segment lost 1 base, leaving 12 bases of the junction unmatched. The CDR3 runs to 18 residues. Per germline, CDR1 SGHDT and CDR2 YYEEEE. CDR3 coding DNA: TGTGCCAGCAGCTTGAGGCGGGAGGTGCTGGTCTTCCAAGAGACCCAGTACTTC. It yields the protein CASSLRREVLVFQETQYF.